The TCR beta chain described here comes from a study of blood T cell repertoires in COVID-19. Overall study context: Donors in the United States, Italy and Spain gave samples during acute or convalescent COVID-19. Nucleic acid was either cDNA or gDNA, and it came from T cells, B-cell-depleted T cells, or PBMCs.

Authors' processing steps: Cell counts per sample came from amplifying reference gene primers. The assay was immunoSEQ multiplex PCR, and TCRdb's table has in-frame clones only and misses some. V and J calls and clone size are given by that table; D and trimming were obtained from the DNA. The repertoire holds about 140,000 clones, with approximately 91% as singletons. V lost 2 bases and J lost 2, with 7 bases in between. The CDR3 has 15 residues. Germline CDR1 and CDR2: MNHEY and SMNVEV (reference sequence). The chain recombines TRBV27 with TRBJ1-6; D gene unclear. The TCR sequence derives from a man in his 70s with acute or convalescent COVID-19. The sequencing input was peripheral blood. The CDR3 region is CASSLGSTYNSPLHF. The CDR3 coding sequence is TGTGCCAGCAGTTTAGGGAGTACCTATAATTCACCCCTCCACTTT.